This T cell receptor beta chain appears in the sequencing data of a study of blood T cell repertoires in COVID-19. Study as a whole: Two negative PCRs, clearance, or symptom resolution characterized the recovered Cohort 3 donors. Both acute and convalescent COVID-19 samples were obtained from the United States, Italy and Spain.

In the original processing: Nucleated cell number was recorded as an estimate derived from reference gene primer amplification. Using immunoSEQ multiplex PCR, the repertoire was profiled, and TCRdb retains in-frame clones only, with some absent. That table gives V, J and clone size, and the DNA gave D and trimming. The data show under 400,000 clones, about 90% seen once. CDR1 is SGHRS and CDR2 is YFSETQ in the germline V gene. The CDR3 spans 15 residues. V was shortened by 9 bases and J by 3 bases, with 21 bases between the two germline ends. Assignments of participants to cohorts depended upon their own reported clinical history.

This clonotype was sampled from a man aged 35-49 years in a cohort exposed to, infected with or recovered from COVID-19 (not recorded which). V gene TRBV5-1 combines with J gene TRBJ1-2; D unclear. Input material: PBMCs or T cells enriched from blood (not recorded which). The CDR3 reads CATSSGDTQDYGYTF. In DNA, the CDR3 is TGCGCCACCTCAAGTGGCGATACTCAGGACTATGGCTACACCTTC.